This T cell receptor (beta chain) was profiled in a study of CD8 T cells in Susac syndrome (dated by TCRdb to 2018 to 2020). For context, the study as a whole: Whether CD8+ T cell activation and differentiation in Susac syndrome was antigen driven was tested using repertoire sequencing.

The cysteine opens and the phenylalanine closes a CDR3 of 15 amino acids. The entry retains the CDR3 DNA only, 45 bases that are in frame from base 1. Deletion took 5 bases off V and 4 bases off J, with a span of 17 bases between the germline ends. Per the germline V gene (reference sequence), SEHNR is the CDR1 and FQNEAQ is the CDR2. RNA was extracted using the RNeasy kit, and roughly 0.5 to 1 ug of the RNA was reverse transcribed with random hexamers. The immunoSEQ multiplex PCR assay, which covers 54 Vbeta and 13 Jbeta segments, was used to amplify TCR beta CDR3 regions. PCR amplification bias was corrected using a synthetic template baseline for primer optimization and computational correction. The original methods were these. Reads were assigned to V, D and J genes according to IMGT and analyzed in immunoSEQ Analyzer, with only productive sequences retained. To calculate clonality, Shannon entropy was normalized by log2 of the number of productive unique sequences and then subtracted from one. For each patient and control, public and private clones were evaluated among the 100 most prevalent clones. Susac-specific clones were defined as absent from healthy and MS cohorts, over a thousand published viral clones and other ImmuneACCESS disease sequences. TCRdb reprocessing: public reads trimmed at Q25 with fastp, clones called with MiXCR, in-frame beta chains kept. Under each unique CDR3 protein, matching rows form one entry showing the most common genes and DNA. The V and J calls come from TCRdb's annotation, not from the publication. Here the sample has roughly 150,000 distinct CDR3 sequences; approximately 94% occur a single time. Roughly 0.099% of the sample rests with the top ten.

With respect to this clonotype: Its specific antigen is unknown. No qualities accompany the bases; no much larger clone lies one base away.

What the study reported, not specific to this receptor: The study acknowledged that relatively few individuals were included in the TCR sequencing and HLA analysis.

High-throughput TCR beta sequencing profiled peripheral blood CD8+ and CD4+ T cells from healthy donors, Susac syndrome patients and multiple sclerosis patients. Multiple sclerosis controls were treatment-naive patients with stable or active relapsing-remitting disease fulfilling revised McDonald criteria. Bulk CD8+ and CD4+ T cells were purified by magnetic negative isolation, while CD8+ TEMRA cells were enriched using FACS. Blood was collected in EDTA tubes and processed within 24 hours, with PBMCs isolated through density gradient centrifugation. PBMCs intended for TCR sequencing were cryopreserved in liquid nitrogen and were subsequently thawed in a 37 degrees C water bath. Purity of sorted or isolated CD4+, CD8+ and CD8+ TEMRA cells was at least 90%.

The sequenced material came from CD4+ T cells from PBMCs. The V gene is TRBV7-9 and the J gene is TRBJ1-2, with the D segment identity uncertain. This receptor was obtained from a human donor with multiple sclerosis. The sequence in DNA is TGTGCCAGCAGCCCCCAGTTGGGGTTCGGCTATGGCTACACCTTC. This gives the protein CASSPQLGFGYGYTF.